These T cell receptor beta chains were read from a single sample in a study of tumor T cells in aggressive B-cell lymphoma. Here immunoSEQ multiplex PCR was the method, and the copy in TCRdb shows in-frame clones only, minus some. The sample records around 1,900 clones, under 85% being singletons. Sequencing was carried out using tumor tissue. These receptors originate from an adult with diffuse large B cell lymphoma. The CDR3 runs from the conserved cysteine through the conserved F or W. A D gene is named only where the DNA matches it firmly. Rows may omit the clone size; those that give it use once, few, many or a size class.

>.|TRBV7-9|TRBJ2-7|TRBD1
CASSWGWVTGIVYEQYF
TGTGCCAGCAGCTGGGGTTGGGTGACAGGGATCGTTTACGAGCAGTACTTC
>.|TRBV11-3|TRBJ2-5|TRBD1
CASSTGTGMETQYF
TGTGCCAGCAGTACCGGGACAGGGATGGAGACCCAGTACTTC
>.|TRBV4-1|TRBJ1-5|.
CASSLRKGSNQPQHF
TGCGCCAGCAGCCTGAGAAAGGGGAGCAATCAGCCCCAGCATTTT
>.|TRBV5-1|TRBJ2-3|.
CASSQQGPHTQYF
TGCGCCAGCAGCCAACAGGGACCCCATACGCAGTATTTT
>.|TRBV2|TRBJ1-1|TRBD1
CASTRTGGNTEAFF
TGTGCCAGCACCCGGACAGGCGGGAACACTGAAGCTTTCTTT
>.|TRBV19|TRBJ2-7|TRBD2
CASSELAGASEQYF
TGTGCCAGTAGTGAGCTAGCGGGGGCGTCGGAGCAGTACTTC
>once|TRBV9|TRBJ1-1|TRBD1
CASSVFDRGGEAFF
TGTGCCAGCAGCGTGTTCGACAGGGGTGGTGAAGCTTTCTTT
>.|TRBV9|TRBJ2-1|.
CASSLEVGRGNYNEQFF
TGTGCCAGCAGCTTAGAGGTTGGTCGGGGGAACTACAATGAGCAGTTCTTC
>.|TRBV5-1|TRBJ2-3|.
CASSIQADTQYF
TGCGCCAGCAGCATACAGGCGGATACGCAGTATTTT
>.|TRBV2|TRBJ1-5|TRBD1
CASRGTANSNQPQHF
TGTGCCAGCAGAGGGACAGCTAATAGCAATCAGCCCCAGCATTTT
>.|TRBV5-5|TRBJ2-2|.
CASSFRSTGELFF
TGTGCCAGCAGCTTTCGTTCGACCGGGGAGCTGTTTTTT
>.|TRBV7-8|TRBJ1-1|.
CASSRTEMNTEAFF
TGTGCCAGCAGCAGGACAGAGATGAACACTGAAGCTTTCTTT
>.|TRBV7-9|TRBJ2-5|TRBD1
CASSGFQGARETQYF
TGTGCCAGCAGCGGATTCCAGGGGGCGAGAGAGACCCAGTACTTC
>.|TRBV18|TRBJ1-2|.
CASSPTTEGYGYTF
TGTGCCAGCTCACCGACGACGGAGGGCTATGGCTACACCTTC
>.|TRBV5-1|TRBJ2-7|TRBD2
CASSLGLAGATLQQYF
TGCGCCAGCAGCTTGGGACTAGCGGGGGCTACACTACAGCAGTACTTC
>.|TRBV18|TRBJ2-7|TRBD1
CASSQPGQSHEQYF
TGTGCCAGCTCACAACCGGGACAGTCTCACGAGCAGTACTTC
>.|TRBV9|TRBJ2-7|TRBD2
CASSPWASGGEQYF
TGTGCCAGCAGCCCTTGGGCTAGCGGGGGGGAGCAGTACTTC
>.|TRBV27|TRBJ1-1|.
CASSLSVFGTEAFF
TGTGCCAGCAGTTTATCTGTCTTCGGGACTGAAGCTTTCTTT
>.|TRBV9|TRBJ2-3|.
CASSPTGWTDTQYF
TGTGCCAGCAGCCCCACCGGGTGGACAGATACGCAGTATTTT
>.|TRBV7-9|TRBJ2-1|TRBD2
CASSLNSGGSPYNEQFF
TGTGCCAGCAGCCTAAATAGCGGGGGCAGCCCCTACAATGAGCAGTTCTTC
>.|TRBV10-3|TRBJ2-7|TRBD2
CAISESLAGGWEQYF
TGTGCCATCAGTGAGTCGTTAGCGGGGGGCTGGGAGCAGTACTTC
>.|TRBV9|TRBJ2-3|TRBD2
CASSPQEQLRAGAQSDTQYF
TGTGCCAGCAGCCCCCAAGAGCAGTTGCGAGCGGGGGCTCAGTCAGATACGCAGTATTTT
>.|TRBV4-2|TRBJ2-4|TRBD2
CASSQGLGGGQKNIQYF
TGTGCCAGCAGCCAAGGCCTTGGCGGGGGGCAAAAAAACATTCAGTACTTC
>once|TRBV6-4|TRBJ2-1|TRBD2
CASSGGAGNEQFF
TGTGCCAGCAGCGGGGGGGCGGGCAATGAGCAGTTCTTC
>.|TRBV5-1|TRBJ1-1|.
CASSPTGTSEAFF
TGCGCCAGCAGCCCTACAGGGACCAGTGAAGCTTTCTTT
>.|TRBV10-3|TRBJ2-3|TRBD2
CAGGGGDTQYF
TGTGCCGGCGGGGGGGGAGATACGCAGTATTTT
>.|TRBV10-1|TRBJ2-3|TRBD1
CASSWTGGDSDTQYF
TGCGCCAGCAGTTGGACAGGGGGCGATTCAGATACGCAGTATTTT
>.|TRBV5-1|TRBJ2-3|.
CASSQGHRTDTQYF
TGCGCCAGCAGCCAGGGACACCGCACAGATACGCAGTATTTT
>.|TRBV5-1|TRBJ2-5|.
CASSDPRGAEETQYF
TGCGCCAGCAGCGACCCCAGGGGAGCGGAGGAGACCCAGTACTTC
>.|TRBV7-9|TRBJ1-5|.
CASSPRQGLNQPQHF
TGTGCCAGCAGCCCCCGGCAGGGCCTTAATCAGCCCCAGCATTTT
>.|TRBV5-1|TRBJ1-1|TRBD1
CASSLTGGTEAFF
TGCGCCAGCAGCTTGACAGGGGGAACTGAAGCTTTCTTT
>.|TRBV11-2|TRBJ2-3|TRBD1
CASSVGQGVIDTQYF
TGTGCCAGCAGCGTAGGACAGGGGGTTATAGATACGCAGTATTTT
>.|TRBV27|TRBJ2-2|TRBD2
CASSLLAGSTGELFF
TGTGCCAGCAGTCTCTTAGCGGGGAGCACCGGGGAGCTGTTTTTT
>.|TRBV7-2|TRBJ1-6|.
CASSSQIGAGSPLHF
TGTGCCAGCAGCTCCCAGATCGGAGCGGGGTCACCCCTCCACTTT
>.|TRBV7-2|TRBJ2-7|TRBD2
CASSLRLAGYEQYF
TGTGCCAGCAGCTTAAGACTAGCGGGGTACGAGCAGTACTTC
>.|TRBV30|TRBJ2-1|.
CAWSVINNEQFF
TGTGCCTGGAGTGTCATCAACAATGAGCAGTTCTTC
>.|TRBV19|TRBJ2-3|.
CASSTSLVSDTQYF
TGTGCCAGTAGTACTAGCTTGGTATCAGATACGCAGTATTTT
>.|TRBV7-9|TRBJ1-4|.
CASSIQGAGLFF
TGTGCCAGCAGCATACAGGGAGCCGGACTGTTTTTT
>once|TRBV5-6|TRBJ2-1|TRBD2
CASSPTGTNNEQFF
TGTGCCAGCAGCCCCACCGGGACTAACAATGAGCAGTTCTTC
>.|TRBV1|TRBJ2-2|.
CTSSQVRVNGELFF
TGCACCAGCAGCCAAGTCAGGGTAAACGGGGAGCTGTTTTTT
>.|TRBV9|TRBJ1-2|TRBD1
CASSVGRDRGLYGYTF
TGTGCCAGCAGCGTAGGGCGGGACAGAGGCCTCTATGGCTACACCTTC
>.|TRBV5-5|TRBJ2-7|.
CASSSGQGLYEQYF
TGTGCCAGCAGCTCGGGCCAGGGGCTCTACGAGCAGTACTTC
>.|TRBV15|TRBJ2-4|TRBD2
CATSRDSGGTKQYF
TGTGCCACCAGCAGAGATAGCGGGGGGACGAAGCAGTACTTC
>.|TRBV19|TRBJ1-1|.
CASTRALNMNTEAFF
TGTGCCAGTACAAGAGCTTTGAATATGAACACTGAAGCTTTCTTT
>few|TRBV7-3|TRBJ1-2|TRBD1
CASSSQGAGGYTF
TGTGCCAGCAGCTCGCAGGGGGCGGGTGGCTACACCTTC
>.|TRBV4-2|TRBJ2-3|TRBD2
CASSQGGAAGLAGGRNTQYF
TGTGCCAGCAGCCAAGGGGGGGCCGCGGGACTAGCGGGGGGGCGGAATACGCAGTATTTT